The 15 T cell receptor beta chains below were found in one sample sequenced in a study of T cell changes during pregnancy in multiple sclerosis. Profiling relied on immunoSEQ multiplex PCR, and the TCRdb table lists in-frame clones only, not all of them. This table has 85,000 to 100,000 clones, around 92% appearing once. This material consisted of peripheral blood, taken in the first trimester of pregnancy. These receptors all stem from a female donor with multiple sclerosis, enrolled in a pregnancy study.

The gene calls are TRBV10-1 and TRBJ2-5; D is undetermined. V lost 6 bases, J lost 1 base, and 12 bases lay in between. The germline gives CDR1 WNHNN, CDR2 SYGVQD (reference sequence). The CDR3 loop spans 14 amino acids. The CDR3 spells CASSLPGPQETQYF. The CDR3 DNA is TGCGCCAGCAGCCTTCCGGGTCCCCAAGAGACCCAGTACTTC.

The V gene is TRBV7-2, the J gene TRBJ2-2; 11 bases are a match to TRBD2. Trimming cost V 6 bases and J 5 bases; bases outside gene matches: 5. The V gene's germline CDR1 is SGHTA and CDR2 FQGNSA. This CDR3 is 15 amino acids long. The CDR3 coding sequence is TGTGCCAGCAGGACCGGGACTAGCGGAACCGGGGAGCTGTTTTTT. Translated: CASRTGTSGTGELFF.

The V call is TRBV9, the J call TRBJ2-1; weak D call: TRBD2 (6 bases). Deletions cut 4 bases from V and 7 bases from J, with 12 bases between. CDR3 length: 13 residues. Germline CDR1 reads SGDLS; CDR2 reads YYNGEE. This chain's CDR3 is CASSTGTLNEQFF. The CDR3 nucleotides are TGTGCCAGCAGCACCGGGACTCTGAATGAGCAGTTCTTC.

This clone was seen a few times. V usage is TRBV6-1 and J usage is TRBJ2-7, with 9 bases fitting TRBD1. The V segment lost 1 base and the J segment 6 bases; nucleotides outside the gene matches: 7. Germline V lookup: CDR1 MNHNS, CDR2 SASEGT. CDR3 length: 15 residues. The CDR3 sequence: CASSEGVQGAFEQYF. The CDR3, as DNA: TGTGCCAGCAGTGAAGGTGTACAGGGGGCGTTCGAGCAGTACTTC.

Only a few counts were recorded for this clone. This chain uses TRBV6-4 with TRBJ1-5; D gene unclear. V lost 4 bases, J lost 1 base, and 5 bases lay in between. Germline V gives CDR1 MRHNA, CDR2 SNTAGT. The CDR3 loop spans 13 amino acids. Here the CDR3 reads CASSVGSNQPQHF. The CDR3 region has the DNA TGTGCCAGCAGTGTGGGCAGCAATCAGCCCCAGCATTTT.

V is TRBV6-5 and J is TRBJ2-7; 7 bases agree with TRBD1. Germline V lookup: CDR1 MNHEY, CDR2 SVGAGI. With V trimmed by 4 bases and J by 4 bases, 13 bases remained unmatched. The CDR3 runs 16 residues. The CDR3 nucleotides read TGTGCCAGCAGTTCCTGGACAGGCAATAATCAATACGAGCAGTACTTC. This codes for CASSSWTGNNQYEQYF.

CDR3 DNA sequence: TGTGCCAGCAGTTTTCCAACCCAATCCGGACTAGCGGGAGGGTGGAATGAGCAGTTCTTC. Protein: CASSFPTQSGLAGGWNEQFF. This rearrangement joins TRBV28 to TRBJ2-1, with 15 bases lining up with TRBD2. The V and J ends lost 3 bases and 7 bases, in that order; junction bases with no gene match: 16. This CDR3 is 20 amino acids long. Germline V gene sequence: CDR1 MDHEN, CDR2 SYDVKM.

The genes are TRBV7-9 and TRBJ1-1, with D unclear. This CDR3 has 14 residues. The V end lost 8 bases, the J end lost 11 bases, and 24 bases lay between the germline ends. The germline gives CDR1 SEHNR, CDR2 FQNEAQ (reference sequence). CDR3 sequence: CASRPPGGQTTAFF. The CDR3 nucleotides are TGTGCCAGCCGACCCCCGGGAGGGCAGACCACGGCTTTCTTT.

The chain recombines TRBV2 with TRBJ1-3; D call uncertain. The V end was cut by 10 bases, the J end by 8 bases, with 12 bases between. CDR1 is SNHLY and CDR2 is FYNNEI in the germline V gene. This CDR3 is built from 11 residues. As DNA, the CDR3 is TGTGCCATCCCCGGGTCGGACACCATATATTTT. Translation: CAIPGSDTIYF.

The CDR3 DNA reads TGTGCCAGCAAAACACTCGGGGTTTCTGAAGCTTTCTTT. It encodes CASKTLGVSEAFF. The chain couples TRBV6-5 to TRBJ1-1, with D uncertain. The CDR3 spans 13 residues. V was trimmed by 7 bases and J by 6 bases, leaving 15 bases between them. From germline, CDR1 is MNHEY and CDR2 SVGAGI.

The V and J genes are TRBV25-1 and TRBJ2-2; 7 bases map to TRBD1. V dropped 3 bases and J dropped 1; count of bases not matched to a gene: 2. The CDR3 spans 15 residues. Per germline, CDR1 MGHDK and CDR2 SYGVNS. The CDR3 here is CASSDRTGNTGELFF. The CDR3 region has the DNA TGTGCCAGCAGTGATAGGACAGGGAACACCGGGGAGCTGTTTTTT.

V gene TRBV28 combines with J gene TRBJ2-2, with 12 bases aligning to TRBD2. Trimming took 10 bases from V and 1 from J; bases not matched to a gene: 13. CDR1 is MDHEN, CDR2 SYDVKM, per germline. The CDR3 is made up of 18 amino acids. The CDR3 protein is CATNGASGRDQNTGELFF. The DNA of the CDR3 is TGTGCCACCAATGGAGCTAGCGGGAGGGACCAGAACACCGGGGAGCTGTTTTTT. Full variable domain (outside the CDR3, taken from reference TRBV28 and TRBJ2-2): DVKVTQSSRYLVKRTGEKVFLECVQDMDHENMFWYRQDPGLGLRLIYFSYDVKMKEKGDIPEGYSVSREKKERFSLILESASTNQTSMYLCATNGASGRDQNTGELFFGEGSRLTVL.

This clone was detected only once. The chain couples TRBV7-9 to TRBJ1-3; the match to TRBD1 covers 12 bases. The CDR3 loop spans 17 amino acids. Germline assignment: CDR1 SEHNR and CDR2 FQNEAQ (reference sequence). Trimming cost V 4 bases and J 4 bases; bases outside gene matches: 8. The CDR3 is CASSSPGQGARGNTIYF. The CDR3 DNA reads TGTGCCAGCAGCTCACCGGGACAGGGGGCGCGGGGAAACACCATATATTTT.

The chain employs TRBV5-1 and TRBJ2-6; 7 positions match TRBD1. The J segment lost 2 bases and the V segment lost 4 bases, leaving 9 bases of the junction unmatched. Germline V gene data show CDR1 as SGHRS and CDR2 as YFSETQ. The CDR3 is 17 residues long. CDR3 loop: CASSRADRVAGANVLTF. CDR3 nucleotide sequence: TGCGCCAGCAGCAGGGCAGACAGGGTAGCTGGGGCCAACGTCCTGACTTTC. Together with reference TRBV5-1 and TRBJ2-6, the CDR3 gives the full variable domain: KAGVTQTPRYLIKTRGQQVTLSCSPISGHRSVSWYQQTPGQGLQFLFEYFSETQRNKGNFPGRFSGRQFSNSRSEMNVSTLELGDSALYLCASSRADRVAGANVLTFGAGSRLTVL.

The gene calls are TRBV7-2 and TRBJ2-7; 9 bases map to TRBD2. The CDR3 consists of 16 residues. Unmatched junction bases numbered 8, after V lost 1 base and J lost 4 bases. Germline CDR1 reads SGHTA; CDR2 reads FQGNSA. The chain's CDR3 is CASSLVSGLALYEQYF. The CDR3 coding sequence is TGTGCCAGCAGCTTAGTTTCCGGACTAGCGCTGTACGAGCAGTACTTC.